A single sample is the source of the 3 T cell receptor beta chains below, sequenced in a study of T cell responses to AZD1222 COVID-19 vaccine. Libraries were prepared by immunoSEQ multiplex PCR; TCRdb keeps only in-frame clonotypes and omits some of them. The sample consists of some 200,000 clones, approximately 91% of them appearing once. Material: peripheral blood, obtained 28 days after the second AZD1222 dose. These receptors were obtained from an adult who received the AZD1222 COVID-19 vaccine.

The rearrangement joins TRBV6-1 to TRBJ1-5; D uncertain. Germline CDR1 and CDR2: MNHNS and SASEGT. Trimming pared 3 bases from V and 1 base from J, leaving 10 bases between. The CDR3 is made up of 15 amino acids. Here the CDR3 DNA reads TGTGCCAGCAGTGATCCACGAGTGAGCAATCAGCCCCAGCATTTT. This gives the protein CASSDPRVSNQPQHF.

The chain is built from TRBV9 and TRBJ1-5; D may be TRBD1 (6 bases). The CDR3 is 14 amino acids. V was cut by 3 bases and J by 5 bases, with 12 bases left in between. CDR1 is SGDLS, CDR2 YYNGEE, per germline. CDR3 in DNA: TGTGCCAGCAGCGGTTCAGGGGATCATCAGCCCCAGCATTTT. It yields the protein CASSGSGDHQPQHF.

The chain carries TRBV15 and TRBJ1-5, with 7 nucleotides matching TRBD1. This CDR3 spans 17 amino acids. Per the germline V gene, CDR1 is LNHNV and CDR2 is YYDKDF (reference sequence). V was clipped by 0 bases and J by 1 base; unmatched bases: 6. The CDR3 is CATSRDFTGESNQPQHF. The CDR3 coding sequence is TGTGCCACCAGCAGAGATTTTACAGGGGAGAGCAATCAGCCCCAGCATTTT.